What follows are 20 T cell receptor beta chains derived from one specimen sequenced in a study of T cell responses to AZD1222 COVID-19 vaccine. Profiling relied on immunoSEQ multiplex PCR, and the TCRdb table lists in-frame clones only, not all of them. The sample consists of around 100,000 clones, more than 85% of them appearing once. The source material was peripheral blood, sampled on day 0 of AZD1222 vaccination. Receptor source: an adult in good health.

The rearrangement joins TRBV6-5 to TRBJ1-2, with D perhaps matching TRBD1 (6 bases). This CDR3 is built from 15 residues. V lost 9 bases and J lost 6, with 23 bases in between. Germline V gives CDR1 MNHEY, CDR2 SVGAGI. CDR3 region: CASLSWGLDNDGYTF. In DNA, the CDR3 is TGTGCCAGTTTATCTTGGGGGCTAGACAACGATGGCTACACCTTC.

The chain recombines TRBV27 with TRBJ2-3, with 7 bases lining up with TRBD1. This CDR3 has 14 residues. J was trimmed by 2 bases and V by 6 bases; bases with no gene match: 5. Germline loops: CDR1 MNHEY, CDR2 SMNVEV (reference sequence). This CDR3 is CASRTGSVTDTQYF. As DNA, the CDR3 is TGTGCCAGCAGGACAGGGTCTGTCACAGATACGCAGTATTTT.

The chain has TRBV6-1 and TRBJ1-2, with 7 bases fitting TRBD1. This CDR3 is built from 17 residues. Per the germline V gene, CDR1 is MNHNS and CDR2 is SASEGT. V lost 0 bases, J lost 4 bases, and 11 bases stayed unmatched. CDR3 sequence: CASSEAGRGRGSYGYTF. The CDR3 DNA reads TGTGCCAGCAGTGAAGCGGGTCGGGGCAGGGGGTCCTATGGCTACACCTTC.

The CDR3 DNA sequence: TGTGCCAGCAGCTTACACGGGGGGCTGGGTGAGACCCAGTACTTC. Translated, it gives CASSLHGGLGETQYF. The rearrangement links TRBV7-9 to TRBJ2-5, with D perhaps TRBD2 (7 bases). Germline V gene lookup returns CDR1 SEHNR and CDR2 FQNEAQ (reference sequence). The CDR3 runs 15 residues. V was shortened by 2 bases and J by 5 bases, with 15 bases between the two germline ends.

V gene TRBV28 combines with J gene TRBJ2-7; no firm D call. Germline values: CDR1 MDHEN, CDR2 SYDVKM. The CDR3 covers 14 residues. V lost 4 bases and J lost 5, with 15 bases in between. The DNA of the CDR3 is TGTGCCAGCAGTTCCCCCTCGTTAAGCCACGAGCAGTACTTC. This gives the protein CASSSPSLSHEQYF.

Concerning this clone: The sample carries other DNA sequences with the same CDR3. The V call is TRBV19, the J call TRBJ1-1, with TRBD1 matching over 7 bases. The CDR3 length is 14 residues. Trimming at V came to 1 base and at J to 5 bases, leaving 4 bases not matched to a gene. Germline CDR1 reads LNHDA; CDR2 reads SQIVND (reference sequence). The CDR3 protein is CASSIGSGGTEAFF. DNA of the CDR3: TGTGCCAGTAGTATAGGCTCAGGGGGAACTGAAGCTTTCTTT.

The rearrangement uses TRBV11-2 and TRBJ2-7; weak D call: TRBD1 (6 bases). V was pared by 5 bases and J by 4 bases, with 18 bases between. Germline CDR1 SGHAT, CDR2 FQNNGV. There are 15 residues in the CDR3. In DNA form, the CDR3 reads TGTGCCAGCAGCGGAAACAGTGACAGGACTTACGAGCAGTACTTC. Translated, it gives CASSGNSDRTYEQYF.

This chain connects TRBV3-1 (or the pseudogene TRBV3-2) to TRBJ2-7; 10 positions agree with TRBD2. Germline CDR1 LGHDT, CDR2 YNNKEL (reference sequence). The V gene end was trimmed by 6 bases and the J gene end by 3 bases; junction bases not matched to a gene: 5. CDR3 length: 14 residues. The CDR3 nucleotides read TGTGCCAGCAGTGCGGCTAGCGGGAGCTACGAGCAGTACTTC. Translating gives CASSAASGSYEQYF.

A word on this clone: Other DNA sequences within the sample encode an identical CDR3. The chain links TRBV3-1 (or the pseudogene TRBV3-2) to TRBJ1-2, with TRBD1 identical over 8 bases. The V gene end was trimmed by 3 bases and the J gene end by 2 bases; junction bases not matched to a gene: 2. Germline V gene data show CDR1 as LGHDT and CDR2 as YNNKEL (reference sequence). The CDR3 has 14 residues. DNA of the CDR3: TGTGCCAGCAGCCAGCAGGGGGCGAACTATGGCTACACCTTC. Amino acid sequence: CASSQQGANYGYTF.

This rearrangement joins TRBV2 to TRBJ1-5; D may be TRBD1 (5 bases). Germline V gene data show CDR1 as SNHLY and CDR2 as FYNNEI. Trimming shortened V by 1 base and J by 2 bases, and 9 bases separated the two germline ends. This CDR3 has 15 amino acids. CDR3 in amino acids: CASSEGGRGNQPQHF. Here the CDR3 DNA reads TGTGCCAGCAGTGAAGGGGGACGGGGCAATCAGCCCCAGCATTTT.

This CDR3 is CSVVEGTIGNQPQHF. The CDR3 region has the DNA TGCAGCGTTGTGGAGGGAACGATTGGCAATCAGCCCCAGCATTTT. The chain recombines TRBV29-1 with TRBJ1-5, with unresolved D. The germline gives CDR1 SQVTM, CDR2 ANQGSEA. The CDR3 is 15 amino acids. Trimming pared 4 bases from V and 2 bases from J, leaving 15 bases between.

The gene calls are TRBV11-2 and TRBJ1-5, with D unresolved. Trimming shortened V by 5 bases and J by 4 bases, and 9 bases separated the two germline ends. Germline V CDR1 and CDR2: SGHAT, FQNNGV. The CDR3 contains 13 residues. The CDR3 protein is CASSLSRNQPQHF. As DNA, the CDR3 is TGTGCCAGCAGCCTCTCGAGGAATCAGCCCCAGCATTTT.

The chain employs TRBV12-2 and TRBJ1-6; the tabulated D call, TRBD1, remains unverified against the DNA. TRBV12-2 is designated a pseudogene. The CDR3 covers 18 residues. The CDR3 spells CASRLRQDRASYNSPLHF. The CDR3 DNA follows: TGTGCAAGTCGCTTAAGGCAAGACAGGGCCTCCTATAATTCACCCCTCCACTTT.

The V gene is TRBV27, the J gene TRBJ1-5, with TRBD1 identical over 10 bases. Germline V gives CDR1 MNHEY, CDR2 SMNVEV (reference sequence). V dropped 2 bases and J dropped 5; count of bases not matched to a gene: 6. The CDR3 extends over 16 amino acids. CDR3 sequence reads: CASSLTGTGVDQPQHF. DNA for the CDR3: TGTGCCAGCAGTTTAACCGGGACAGGGGTGGATCAGCCCCAGCATTTT.

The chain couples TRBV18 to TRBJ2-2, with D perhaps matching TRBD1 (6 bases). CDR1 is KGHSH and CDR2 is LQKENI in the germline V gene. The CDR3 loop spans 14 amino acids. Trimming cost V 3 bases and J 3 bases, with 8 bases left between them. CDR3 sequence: CASSPNRDTGELFF. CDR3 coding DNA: TGTGCCAGCTCACCTAACAGGGACACCGGGGAGCTGTTTTTT.

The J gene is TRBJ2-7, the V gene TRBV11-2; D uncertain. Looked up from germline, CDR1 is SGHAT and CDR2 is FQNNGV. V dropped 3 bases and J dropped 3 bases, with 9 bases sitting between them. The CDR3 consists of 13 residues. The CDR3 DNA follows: TGTGCCAGCAGCTTTGGGCAGCTCTACGAGCAGTACTTC. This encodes CASSFGQLYEQYF.

CDR3 sequence (DNA): TGTGCCTGGAGGCCTCGGCAGGGGCTGAACACTGAAGCTTTCTTT. It codes for CAWRPRQGLNTEAFF. The chain employs TRBV30 and TRBJ1-1, with D possibly being TRBD1 (6 bases). Per germline, CDR1 GTSNPN and CDR2 SVGIG (reference sequence). The CDR3 loop spans 15 amino acids. V was pared by 3 bases and J by 0 bases, with 14 bases between.

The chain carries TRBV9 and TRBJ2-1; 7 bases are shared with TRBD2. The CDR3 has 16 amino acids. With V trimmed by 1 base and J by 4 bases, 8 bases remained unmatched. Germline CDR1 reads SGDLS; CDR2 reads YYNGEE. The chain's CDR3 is CASSVIGGGPYNEQFF. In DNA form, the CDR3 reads TGTGCCAGCAGCGTAATCGGGGGAGGGCCGTACAATGAGCAGTTCTTC. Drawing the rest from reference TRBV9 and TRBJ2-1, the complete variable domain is DSGVTQTPKHLITATGQRVTLRCSPRSGDLSVYWYQQSLDQGLQFLIQYYNGEERAKGNILERFSAQQFPDLHSELNLSSLELGDSALYFCASSVIGGGPYNEQFFGPGTRLTVL.

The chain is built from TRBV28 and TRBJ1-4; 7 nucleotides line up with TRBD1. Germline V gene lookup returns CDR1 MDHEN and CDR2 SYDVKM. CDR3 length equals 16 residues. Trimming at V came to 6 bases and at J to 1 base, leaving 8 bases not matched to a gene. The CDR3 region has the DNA TGTGCCAGCAGAGGCCCCGACAGGGAAACTAATGAAAAACTGTTTTTT. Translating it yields CASRGPDRETNEKLFF.

Here the CDR3 DNA reads TGTGCCAGTAGTCCGAGCAGGACCGAGCAGTACTTC. This encodes CASSPSRTEQYF. V and J are TRBV19 and TRBJ2-7; D remains ambiguous. There are 12 residues in the CDR3. The V gene's germline CDR1 is LNHDA and CDR2 SQIVND (reference sequence). Trimming stripped 5 bases from V and 6 bases from J, with 11 bases between.